Listed below are T cell receptor beta chains from one sample, sequenced in a study of CD8+ T cells in alopecia areata. The method was immunoSEQ multiplex PCR; TCRdb's version includes in-frame clones alone and lacks a portion of them. The table records about 120,000 clones, approximately 47% of them present only once. The source material was NKG2D-low CD8+ T cells sorted from blood. These receptors originate from a human donor with alopecia areata. The CDR3 runs from the conserved cysteine through the conserved F or W. The order of the fields is D gene, clone size, V gene, J gene, CDR3 DNA, CDR3 protein. A D gene is named only where the DNA matches it firmly. Clone sizes are given selectively: once, few, many, or a class where the clone is expanded.

d_gene: .; abundance: .; v_gene: TRBV2; j_gene: TRBJ2-5; CDR3nt: TGTGCCAGCCAAGAGGGGTCGGGAGAGACCCAGTACTTC; CDR3aa: CASQEGSGETQYF
d_gene: TRBD2; abundance: .; v_gene: TRBV29-1; j_gene: TRBJ2-2; CDR3nt: TGCAGCGTTGAAATAGCGGGAGTTTCCGGGGAGCTGTTTTTT; CDR3aa: CSVEIAGVSGELFF
d_gene: .; abundance: once; v_gene: TRBV30; j_gene: TRBJ1-2; CDR3nt: TGTGCCTGGAGTGCGGAGGCTGGCTACACCTTC; CDR3aa: CAWSAEAGYTF
d_gene: .; abundance: .; v_gene: TRBV9; j_gene: TRBJ2-3; CDR3nt: TGTGCCAGCACCAAGGGGGGCACAGATACGCAGTATTTT; CDR3aa: CASTKGGTDTQYF
d_gene: TRBD1; abundance: few; v_gene: TRBV29-1; j_gene: TRBJ1-2; CDR3nt: TGCAGCGCGTGGACAGGGGATAGGCAGGGCTACACCTTC; CDR3aa: CSAWTGDRQGYTF
d_gene: .; abundance: .; v_gene: TRBV29-1; j_gene: TRBJ2-1; CDR3nt: TGCAGCGTTGAGGCAGGGCTGAGGGCTTACAATGAGCAGTTCTTC; CDR3aa: CSVEAGLRAYNEQFF
d_gene: .; abundance: .; v_gene: TRBV29-1; j_gene: TRBJ1-5; CDR3nt: TGCAGCGTTGCCCCAGGGGAGGGCAATCAGCCCCAGCATTTT; CDR3aa: CSVAPGEGNQPQHF
d_gene: TRBD2; abundance: .; v_gene: TRBV20-1; j_gene: TRBJ2-5; CDR3nt: TGCAGTGCTATGGGACTAGCCGGTTCGTACTTC; CDR3aa: CSAMGLAGSYF
d_gene: .; abundance: .; v_gene: TRBV25-1; j_gene: TRBJ1-2; CDR3nt: TGTGCCAGCAGTGAATGGGATGAGGATGGCTACACCTTC; CDR3aa: CASSEWDEDGYTF
d_gene: TRBD2; abundance: once; v_gene: TRBV20-1; j_gene: TRBJ2-7; CDR3nt: TGCAGTGCCGGACTAGACTACGAGCAGTACTTC; CDR3aa: CSAGLDYEQYF
d_gene: .; abundance: few; v_gene: TRBV29-1; j_gene: TRBJ2-3; CDR3nt: TGCAGCGTTGGAGGCACAGATACGCAGTATTTT; CDR3aa: CSVGGTDTQYF
d_gene: TRBD1; abundance: .; v_gene: TRBV7-6; j_gene: TRBJ1-3; CDR3nt: TGTGCCAGCAGCGCGGTCGACAGGGGCACTGGAAACACCATATATTTT; CDR3aa: CASSAVDRGTGNTIYF
d_gene: TRBD1; abundance: .; v_gene: TRBV11-2; j_gene: TRBJ2-7; CDR3nt: TGTGCCAGCAGCGCAACAGGGGTGCAGTACTTC; CDR3aa: CASSATGVQYF
d_gene: TRBD2; abundance: .; v_gene: TRBV9; j_gene: TRBJ2-3; CDR3nt: TGTGCCAGCACCCCCGTGGGACTAGCGGGAGTCACAGATACGCAGTATTTT; CDR3aa: CASTPVGLAGVTDTQYF
d_gene: .; abundance: few; v_gene: TRBV19; j_gene: TRBJ2-6; CDR3nt: TGTGCCAGTAGTATCCAGACCGGCTCTGGGGCCAACGTCCTGACTTTC; CDR3aa: CASSIQTGSGANVLTF
d_gene: TRBD1; abundance: .; v_gene: TRBV18; j_gene: TRBJ2-1; CDR3nt: TGTGCCAGCTCACCCGACAGGGATGAGCAGTTCTTC; CDR3aa: CASSPDRDEQFF
d_gene: .; abundance: few; v_gene: TRBV29-1; j_gene: TRBJ2-7; CDR3nt: TGCAGCGTTGAATCGGACTACGAGCAGTACTTC; CDR3aa: CSVESDYEQYF
d_gene: .; abundance: few; v_gene: TRBV28; j_gene: TRBJ2-7; CDR3nt: TGTGCCAGCAGTTTAGGACCTGGAGAGCAGTACTTC; CDR3aa: CASSLGPGEQYF
d_gene: .; abundance: .; v_gene: TRBV27; j_gene: TRBJ1-5; CDR3nt: TGTGCCACCGGAATTCAGCCCCAGCATTTT; CDR3aa: CATGIQPQHF
d_gene: TRBD2; abundance: few; v_gene: TRBV10-2; j_gene: TRBJ2-3; CDR3nt: TGCGCCAGCAGTGAGTCGATCGCTAGCGGGGGCACAGATACGCAGTATTTT; CDR3aa: CASSESIASGGTDTQYF
d_gene: .; abundance: few; v_gene: TRBV28; j_gene: TRBJ2-5; CDR3nt: TGTGCCAGCAGGGGGGCCTCGGTCCAGTACTTC; CDR3aa: CASRGASVQYF
d_gene: .; abundance: .; v_gene: TRBV29-1; j_gene: TRBJ2-7; CDR3nt: TGCAGCGTTTCGACCAAGGACATCTCCTACGAGCAGTACTTC; CDR3aa: CSVSTKDISYEQYF
d_gene: .; abundance: few; v_gene: TRBV5-6; j_gene: TRBJ2-3; CDR3nt: TGTGCCAGCAGCTTGGGACCTAAGGGGCAGTATTTT; CDR3aa: CASSLGPKGQYF
d_gene: .; abundance: few; v_gene: TRBV29-1; j_gene: TRBJ2-7; CDR3nt: TGCAGCGTTGACACGGGGGCAGGTGAGCAGTACTTC; CDR3aa: CSVDTGAGEQYF
d_gene: .; abundance: .; v_gene: TRBV6-6; j_gene: TRBJ1-5; CDR3nt: TGTGCCAGCAGCCCCCGACCCTATAGCAATCAGCCCCAGCATTTT; CDR3aa: CASSPRPYSNQPQHF
d_gene: .; abundance: .; v_gene: TRBV27; j_gene: TRBJ2-4; CDR3nt: TGTGCCAGCAGCCCGACAGACGCAAACAACATTCAGTACTTC; CDR3aa: CASSPTDANNIQYF
d_gene: .; abundance: .; v_gene: TRBV29-1; j_gene: TRBJ2-3; CDR3nt: TGCAGCGTAATCGGTACTACCTGGGACACAGATACGCAGTATTTT; CDR3aa: CSVIGTTWDTDTQYF
d_gene: .; abundance: .; v_gene: TRBV27; j_gene: TRBJ2-7; CDR3nt: TGTGCCAGCAGTTATCGGTCTTCCTACGAGCAGTACTTC; CDR3aa: CASSYRSSYEQYF
d_gene: TRBD1; abundance: .; v_gene: TRBV7-9; j_gene: TRBJ1-5; CDR3nt: TGTGCCAGCAGCTTAGGGACAGGAGGTAATCAGCCCCAGCATTTT; CDR3aa: CASSLGTGGNQPQHF